This TCR beta chain emerged from a study of blood T cell repertoires in COVID-19. Whole-study context: PBMCs, B-cell-depleted T cells, or T cells were the source of the cDNA or gDNA that made up the material.

Germline V gene sequence: CDR1 MDHEN, CDR2 SYDVKM. Between the trimmed V and J ends, which lost 3 bases and 4 bases, there was a span of 6 bases. This CDR3 spans 12 amino acids. Here immunoSEQ multiplex PCR was the method, and the copy in TCRdb shows in-frame clones only, minus some. In the table there are 290,000 or so clones, almost 90% of which are singletons. The rearrangement joins TRBV28 to TRBJ1-2; D gene ambiguous. The source material was PBMCs or T cells enriched from blood (not recorded which). The sequence came from a young woman with acute COVID-19. The CDR3 loop reads CASSFSGYGYTF. Here the CDR3 DNA reads TGTGCCAGCAGTTTTAGCGGCTATGGCTACACCTTC.